The 16 T cell receptor beta chains given below trace back to one sample, sequenced in a study of blood T cells in healthy people across ages. Through a sample-barcoded 5' primer and a J-beta primer mix, a second PCR was run for about 6 to 12 cycles. TCRdb ran MiXCR on the 5' RACE reads and lists one entry per CDR3 protein. Here the sample spans about 1.7 million distinct CDR3 sequences, 28% being singletons. Sequencing was carried out using blood. Receptor source: a woman in her twenties or thirties in good health.

V usage is TRBV2 and J usage is TRBJ2-7, with D unclear. The ends were cut back, 8 bases at V and 3 bases at J, with 11 bases in the middle. The CDR3 contains 12 residues. Germline CDR1 is SNHLY and CDR2 is FYNNEI. Here the CDR3 reads CASDGDDYEQYF. The CDR3 DNA reads as TGTGCCAGCGACGGAGATGACTACGAGCAGTACTTC. The whole variable domain, filled in from reference TRBV2 and TRBJ2-7, reads EPEVTQTPSHQVTQMGQEVILRCVPISNHLYFYWYRQILGQKVEFLVSFYNNEISEKSEIFDDQFSVERPDGSNFTLKIRSTKLEDSAMYFCASDGDDYEQYFGPGTRLTVT.

J is TRBJ2-4 and V is TRBV11-2, with D perhaps TRBD1 (5 bases). CDR1 SGHAT and CDR2 FQNNGV come from the germline V gene. The CDR3 consists of 13 residues. Trimming cost V 5 bases and J 9 bases, with 14 bases left between them. In DNA form, the CDR3 reads TGTGCCAGCAGCGACGACAGAGGAACCATTCAGTACTTC. It codes for CASSDDRGTIQYF.

As to this clonotype: An end of the junction does not agree with germline; a read error may underlie this. J is TRBJ2-5 and V is TRBV7-2; TRBD2 might be the D (6 bases). The V gene's germline CDR1 is SGHTA and CDR2 FQGNSA. The CDR3 contains 14 residues. The CDR3 here is CASGLGGTQETQYF. The CDR3 coding sequence is TGTGCCAGCGGCTTAGGAGGGACCCAAGAGACCCAGTACTTC.

J is TRBJ2-1 and V is TRBV25-1; no clear D. Germline loops: CDR1 MGHDK, CDR2 SYGVNS. V lost 8 bases and J lost 6, with 14 bases in between. This CDR3 spans 13 amino acids. This CDR3 reads CASAGNPGNEQFF. The DNA of the CDR3 is TGTGCCAGCGCAGGAAACCCAGGCAATGAGCAGTTCTTC. Full variable domain (outside the CDR3, taken from reference TRBV25-1 and TRBJ2-1): EADIYQTPRYLVIGTGKKITLECSQTMGHDKMYWYQQDPGMELHLIHYSYGVNSTEKGDLSSESTVSRIRTEHFPLTLESARPSHTSQYLCASAGNPGNEQFFGPGTRLTVL.

Notes on this clonotype: The junction does not match germline at one end; this may be a read error. The gene calls are TRBV20-1 and TRBJ2-5, with D tentatively TRBD2 (6 bases). The CDR3 extends over 16 amino acids. CDR1 DFQATT and CDR2 SNEGSKA come from the germline V gene (reference sequence). The CDR3 nucleotides read TGCGGTGCCGAAACTGGTGATCCTGGGGGGAAAGAGACCCAGTACTTC. Translating it yields CGAETGDPGGKETQYF.

V and J are TRBV5-1 and TRBJ1-2; D gene ambiguous. The CDR3 spans 16 residues. V was shortened by 3 bases and J by 4 bases, with 19 bases between the two germline ends. Germline CDR1 is SGHRS and CDR2 is YFSETQ. CDR3 amino acids: CASSSAGSAASYGYTF. CDR3 in DNA: TGCGCCAGCAGCTCGGCCGGTTCGGCAGCGAGCTATGGCTACACCTTC.

About this clonotype itself: This may stem from a read error, because a much larger clone lies one nucleotide away. The V and J genes are TRBV5-1 and TRBJ2-7, with 9 bases fitting TRBD1. This CDR3 spans 14 amino acids. Germline V gene data show CDR1 as SGHRS and CDR2 as YFSETQ. Unmatched junction bases numbered 7, after V lost 4 bases and J lost 5 bases. The DNA for the CDR3 is TGCGCCAGCAGCGGAGGACAGGGGATACACGAGCAGTACTTC. Protein product: CASSGGQGIHEQYF.

The chain joins TRBV3-1 to TRBJ1-2; TRBD1 might be the D (6 bases). CDR1 and CDR2 (germline): LGHDT, YNNKEL (reference sequence). The CDR3 covers 14 residues. Trimming took 3 bases from V and 4 from J, leaving 12 bases between them. The CDR3 protein is CASSHEQGFYGYTF. The CDR3 region has the DNA TGTGCCAGCAGCCATGAACAGGGTTTCTATGGCTACACCTTC.

There are many counts of this clonotype. The chain joins TRBV6-2 or TRBV6-3 to TRBJ2-5; D not resolved. CDR1 and CDR2 from the germline V gene are MNHEY and SVGEGT. CDR3 length equals 12 residues. V lost 3 bases, J lost 1 base, and 3 bases lay in between. This CDR3 reads CASSYPQETQYF. CDR3 bases: TGTGCCAGCAGTTATCCCCAAGAGACCCAGTACTTC.

The chain combines TRBV4-2 with TRBJ2-3, with 9 bases identical to TRBD2. With 1 base clipped from V and 2 bases from J, the junction kept 4 bases outside the gene matches. Germline V CDR1 and CDR2: LGHNA, YNFKEQ. This CDR3 comprises 16 residues. The CDR3 spells CASSQGAGGPTDTQYF. The CDR3 region has the DNA TGTGCCAGCAGCCAAGGAGCGGGGGGTCCCACAGATACGCAGTATTTT.

This clonotype was picked up a small number of times. This rearrangement joins TRBV5-5 to TRBJ2-3, with TRBD1 identical over 9 bases. This CDR3 comprises 15 residues. The junction had 5 bases not matched to a gene; V was cut back by 3 bases and J by 3 bases. Germline V gene sequence: CDR1 SGHKS, CDR2 YYEKEE (reference sequence). CDR3 sequence (DNA): TGTGCCAGCAGCTGGAGGACAGGGGTTACAGATACGCAGTATTTT. Translated, it gives CASSWRTGVTDTQYF. The whole variable domain, filled in from reference TRBV5-5 and TRBJ2-3, reads DAGVTQSPTHLIKTRGQQVTLRCSPISGHKSVSWYQQVLGQGPQFIFQYYEKEERGRGNFPDRFSARQFPNYSSELNVNALLLGDSALYLCASSWRTGVTDTQYFGPGTRLTVL.

This clonotype was found a few times. The chain couples TRBV28 to TRBJ2-5; D is possibly TRBD2 (7 bases). V dropped 5 bases and J dropped 5 bases, with 21 bases sitting between them. The CDR3 contains 16 residues. CDR1 MDHEN and CDR2 SYDVKM come from the germline V gene. CDR3 amino acids: CASSTNQGRASETQYF. In DNA form, the CDR3 reads TGTGCCAGCAGTACGAACCAGGGGAGGGCCTCGGAGACCCAGTACTTC. Full variable domain (outside the CDR3, taken from reference TRBV28 and TRBJ2-5): DVKVTQSSRYLVKRTGEKVFLECVQDMDHENMFWYRQDPGLGLRLIYFSYDVKMKEKGDIPEGYSVSREKKERFSLILESASTNQTSMYLCASSTNQGRASETQYFGPGTRLLVL.

The V call is TRBV12-3 or TRBV12-4, the J call TRBJ2-3; the D is unclear. The CDR3 spans 14 residues. V dropped 7 bases and J dropped 1 base, with 12 bases sitting between them. CDR3 amino acids: CASTPSVRTDTQYF. CDR3 bases: TGTGCCAGCACCCCAAGCGTACGCACAGATACGCAGTATTTT.

This clonotype was recorded only once. For the CDR3, the DNA is TGTGCCAGCAGCCGTAGGGGGGGAAACACCATATATTTT. This gives the protein CASSRRGGNTIYF. This chain links TRBV7-2 with TRBJ1-3; possibly TRBD1 for D (6 bases). Per the germline V gene, CDR1 is SGHTA and CDR2 is FQGNSA. Between the trimmed V and J ends, which lost 5 bases and 4 bases, there was a span of 9 bases. CDR3 length: 13 residues. The entire variable domain, with the rest obtained from reference TRBV7-2 and TRBJ1-3, is as follows: GAGVSQSPSNKVTEKGKDVELRCDPISGHTALYWYRQSLGQGLEFLIYFQGNSAPDKSGLPSDRFSAERTGGSVSTLTIQRTQQEDSAVYLCASSRRGGNTIYFGEGSWLTVV.

The chain carries TRBV11-2 and TRBJ2-7, with 13 nucleotides matching TRBD2. Germline CDR1 and CDR2: SGHAT and FQNNGV. The CDR3 totals 20 residues. The V gene end was trimmed by 1 base and the J gene end by 0 bases; junction bases not matched to a gene: 12. The CDR3 nucleotides are TGTGCCAGCAGCTTAGGGGAGGGACTAGCGGGGCCTAAAAGCTCCTACGAGCAGTACTTC. Protein sequence: CASSLGEGLAGPKSSYEQYF.

The rearrangement joins TRBV10-3 to TRBJ2-3; no clear D. V was clipped by 7 bases and J by 3 bases, with 8 bases between them. This CDR3 spans 12 amino acids. Germline-derived CDR1 and CDR2 are ENHRY and SYGVKD. The CDR3 reads CAINAETDTQYF. CDR3 sequence (DNA): TGTGCCATCAATGCGGAAACAGATACGCAGTATTTT.